The clone carrying this T cell receptor beta chain was seen more than once but under ten times. Its antigen is as yet unknown. This record comes from a study of read filtering for tumor transcriptome and immune sequencing. Across the study: By R-ISS, stages I, II and III held approximately 8, 16 and 7 patients. After DNase treatment, RNA was made into whole-transcriptome libraries.

This library used around 0.4 ug RNA and molecular barcoded adaptors spanning alpha/delta and beta/gamma chains. Each CDR3 protein gets one entry after TCRdb re-called the reads with MiXCR. The sample includes 100,000 to 150,000 distinct CDR3 sequences, approximately 13% seen only once; the top ten take approximately 10%. General study points: IR-seq captured clonotypes deeper and more reliably than RNA-seq.

Germline V gene sequence: CDR1 MDHEN, CDR2 SYDVKM. The CDR3 sequence is 13 residues long. Trimming took off 6 bases at V and 0 bases at J, with 9 bases between the two ends. The rearrangement uses TRBV28 and TRBJ2-7; possible D gene TRBD1, 5 bases. The clonotype comes from a donor at least 40 years old with multiple myeloma. Sequencing was carried out using a population of CD138-negative cells sorted from bone marrow. CDR3 nucleotides: TGTGCCAGCAGCCTAGGGGACTCCTACGAGCAGTACTTC. It specifies CASSLGDSYEQYF.